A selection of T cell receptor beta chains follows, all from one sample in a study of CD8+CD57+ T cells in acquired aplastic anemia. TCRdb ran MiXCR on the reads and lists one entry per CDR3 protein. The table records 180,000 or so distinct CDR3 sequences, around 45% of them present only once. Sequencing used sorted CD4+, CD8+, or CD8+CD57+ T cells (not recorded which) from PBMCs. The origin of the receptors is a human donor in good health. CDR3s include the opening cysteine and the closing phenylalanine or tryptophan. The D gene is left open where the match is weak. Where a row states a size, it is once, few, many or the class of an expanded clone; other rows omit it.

CATSDTTSIYEQYF,TGTGCCACCAGTGACACGACTAGCATCTACGAGCAGTACTTC,TRBJ2-7,.,TRBD2,TRBV24-1
CASSHNRQPQHF,TGTGCCAGCAGCCACAACAGGCAGCCCCAGCATTTT,TRBJ1-5,.,.,TRBV7-9
CSARLQANYGYAF,TGCAGTGCTAGATTGCAGGCTAACTATGGCTACGCCTTC,TRBJ1-2,.,.,TRBV20-1
CATSDPGPSIGYNEQFF,TGTGCCACCAGTGACCCGGGACCCAGCATAGGCTACAATGAGCAGTTCTTC,TRBJ2-1,many,.,TRBV24-1
CSASDPGTSGTYEQYF,TGCAGTGCTAGTGACCCCGGGACTAGCGGGACCTACGAGCAGTACTTC,TRBJ2-7,many,TRBD2,TRBV20-1
CATSDSRTDTQYF,TGTGCCACCAGTGATTCCCGGACAGATACGCAGTATTTT,TRBJ2-3,.,.,TRBV24-1
CSARPEAFF,TGCAGTGCACGGCCTGAAGCTTTCTTT,TRBJ1-1,.,.,TRBV20-1
CASSPGGARNEQFF,TGTGCCAGCAGTCCCGGGGGGGCCAGGAATGAGCAGTTCTTC,TRBJ2-1,.,TRBD2,TRBV2
CSVAESVSYGQYF,TGCAGCGTTGCGGAAAGTGTTTCCTACGGGCAGTACTTC,TRBJ2-7,few,.,TRBV29-1
CASSADRGRQTQYF,TGTGCCAGCAGCGCCGACAGGGGGCGGCAGACCCAGTACTTC,TRBJ2-5,many,TRBD1,TRBV7-9
CSVPSFVQVEAFF,TGCAGTGTTCCCTCCTTCGTACAGGTTGAAGCTTTCTTT,TRBJ1-1,.,.,TRBV20-1
CASSVGGTGETQYF,TGTGCCAGCAGCGTAGGGGGGACCGGAGAGACCCAGTACTTC,TRBJ2-5,.,.,TRBV2
CASSDLGQNTEAFF,TGTGCCAGCTCGGACTTGGGACAGAACACTGAAGCTTTCTTT,TRBJ1-1,few,.,TRBV18
CASSPRLDGYTF,TGTGCCAGCAGTCCGAGACTCGATGGCTACACCTTC,TRBJ1-2,.,.,TRBV7-2
CATSSSRSSGNTIYF,TGTGCCACCAGCAGTAGTCGCAGCTCTGGAAACACCATATATTTT,TRBJ1-3,few,.,TRBV15
CASSIVETSGRVGQFF,TGTGCCAGTAGTATAGTTGAGACTAGCGGGAGAGTTGGGCAGTTCTTC,TRBJ2-1,many,TRBD2,TRBV19
CASSPTGVQEKLFF,TGTGCCAGTAGTCCGACAGGGGTTCAGGAAAAACTGTTTTTT,TRBJ1-4,.,TRBD1,TRBV19
CAGVSRGLGNQPQHF,TGCGCCGGCGTGTCCAGGGGGCTTGGCAATCAGCCCCAGCATTTT,TRBJ1-5,.,TRBD1,TRBV10-1
CASSIGRERRYEQYF,TGTGCCAGTAGTATAGGCAGGGAGAGGAGGTACGAGCAGTACTTC,TRBJ2-7,.,.,TRBV19
CASSGYYEQYF,TGTGCCAGCAGCGGCTACTACGAGCAGTACTTC,TRBJ2-7,.,.,TRBV2
CASSSPGQGSVSSEAFF,TGTGCCAGCAGCTCTCCGGGACAGGGCTCGGTTAGCTCTGAAGCTTTCTTT,TRBJ1-1,.,TRBD1,TRBV7-7
CSAQRTGFYEQYF,TGCAGCGCCCAGCGGACAGGGTTCTACGAGCAGTACTTC,TRBJ2-7,once,TRBD1,TRBV29-1
CSALLDRRLKQYF,TGCAGCGCACTTCTTGACAGGAGGCTCAAGCAGTACTTC,TRBJ2-7,.,.,TRBV29-1
CSVETGSDTQYF,TGCAGCGTTGAGACAGGGTCAGATACGCAGTATTTT,TRBJ2-3,.,TRBD1,TRBV29-1
CASSLDRFGEQYF,TGTGCCAGCAGCTTAGACAGATTCGGAGAGCAGTACTTC,TRBJ2-7,.,.,TRBV7-2
CASRTLAGGPDNEQFF,TGTGCCAGCAGGACTTTAGCGGGAGGACCAGACAATGAGCAGTTCTTC,TRBJ2-1,few,TRBD2,TRBV11-3
CSVARQGESYTF,TGCAGTGTTGCGAGACAGGGGGAGAGCTACACCTTC,TRBJ1-2,.,TRBD1,TRBV20-1
CASSLNRQPGVQETQYF,TGTGCCAGCAGCCTGAATCGACAGCCAGGGGTCCAAGAGACCCAGTACTTC,TRBJ2-5,.,.,TRBV7-6
CAISDLQGALRNTIYF,TGTGCCATCAGTGACCTACAGGGGGCCCTTAGAAACACCATATATTTT,TRBJ1-3,.,TRBD1,TRBV10-3
CSVDNVHVGNNEQFF,TGCAGCGTTGATAACGTTCACGTTGGGAACAATGAGCAGTTCTTC,TRBJ2-1,many,.,TRBV29-1
CASTRAGGPLEQFF,TGTGCCAGTACCCGAGCGGGAGGGCCGCTTGAGCAGTTCTTC,TRBJ2-1,many,TRBD2,TRBV19
CSVWGTERGTGELFF,TGCAGCGTCTGGGGGACGGAGAGGGGCACCGGGGAGCTGTTTTTT,TRBJ2-2,.,.,TRBV29-1
CSVEEWTSGRAKDTQYF,TGCAGCGTTGAAGAGTGGACTAGCGGGAGGGCCAAGGATACGCAGTATTTT,TRBJ2-3,.,TRBD2,TRBV29-1
CASSLATGTGELFF,TGTGCCAGCAGCTTAGCGACAGGGACCGGGGAGCTGTTTTTT,TRBJ2-2,many,TRBD1,TRBV7-9
CASSYSGGAKSYGYTF,TGTGCCAGCAGTTACTCGGGGGGGGCGAAGTCCTATGGCTACACCTTC,TRBJ1-2,many,.,TRBV6-5
CASRGTSDGEQFF,TGTGCCAGCAGAGGAACTAGCGATGGTGAGCAGTTCTTC,TRBJ2-1,many,TRBD2,TRBV5-5
CASSEWASEGADTQYF,TGTGCCAGCAGTGAATGGGCTAGCGAGGGGGCAGATACGCAGTATTTT,TRBJ2-3,once,.,TRBV2
CASSSGGQGAYGYTF,TGCGCCAGCAGTAGCGGTGGACAGGGAGCCTATGGCTACACCTTC,TRBJ1-2,.,TRBD1,TRBV10-1
CASSYKTGGSTDTQYF,TGCGCCAGCAGCTACAAGACAGGGGGGAGCACAGATACGCAGTATTTT,TRBJ2-3,.,TRBD1,TRBV5-1
CASSPRGNPYNEQFF,TGCGCCAGCAGCCCCAGGGGCAACCCCTACAATGAGCAGTTCTTC,TRBJ2-1,.,.,TRBV4-1
CASSPLLGTNTGELFF,TGTGCCAGCTCCCCTTTGTTGGGGACGAACACCGGGGAGCTGTTTTTT,TRBJ2-2,.,.,TRBV18
CSVGQAQDTQYF,TGCAGCGTTGGACAGGCCCAGGATACGCAGTATTTT,TRBJ2-3,.,.,TRBV29-1
CASSEMPGVGESPLHF,TGTGCCAGCAGTGAAATGCCCGGGGTAGGAGAATCACCCCTCCACTTT,TRBJ1-6,.,.,TRBV6-1
CASSLSAASGRAGNEQFF,TGTGCCAGCAGCTTAAGTGCGGCTAGCGGGAGGGCCGGCAATGAGCAGTTCTTC,TRBJ2-1,many,TRBD2,TRBV7-3
CASSQAPGAEQFF,TGTGCCAGCAGCCAGGCCCCGGGGGCCGAGCAGTTCTTC,TRBJ2-1,many,.,TRBV4-2
CASSVGLKNYEQYF,TGTGCCAGCAGTGTCGGACTGAAAAACTACGAGCAGTACTTC,TRBJ2-7,.,.,TRBV10-3
CASSGTGFEQYF,TGTGCCAGTAGCGGGACAGGGTTCGAGCAGTACTTC,TRBJ2-7,.,TRBD1,TRBV19
CATSRGRDYGYTF,TGTGCCACCAGTAGGGGCCGGGACTATGGCTACACCTTC,TRBJ1-2,.,.,TRBV24-1
CSARDTGGAKTQYF,TGCAGTGCTAGAGATACAGGGGGCGCGAAGACCCAGTACTTC,TRBJ2-5,many,TRBD1,TRBV20-1
CASSVAPLAGCYNEQFF,TGTGCCAGCAGCGTAGCCCCACTAGCGGGATGCTACAATGAGCAGTTCTTC,TRBJ2-1,.,TRBD2,TRBV9
CASSPGATNEKLFF,TGTGCCAGCAGCCCGGGGGCAACTAATGAAAAACTGTTTTTT,TRBJ1-4,many,.,TRBV5-6
CASSYSGGTGNTIYF,TGTGCCAGCAGTTACTCCGGGGGGACTGGAAACACCATATATTTT,TRBJ1-3,.,.,TRBV6-5
CASSLALAGDSTQYF,TGTGCCAGCAGCTTGGCGCTAGCGGGAGATTCGACGCAGTATTTT,TRBJ2-3,many,TRBD2,TRBV5-5
CASSIAGEQYF,TGTGCCAGTAGTATAGCAGGGGAGCAGTACTTC,TRBJ2-7,once,.,TRBV19
CAWMQGLAGAQTQYF,TGTGCCTGGATGCAAGGACTAGCGGGAGCTCAGACCCAGTACTTC,TRBJ2-5,few,TRBD2,TRBV30